This T cell receptor (beta chain) was recovered during a study of long-term antiretroviral therapy in people with HIV. Comment on this clone: The antigen remains unidentified.

With 4 bases clipped from V and 1 base from J, the junction kept 3 bases outside the gene matches. The germline V gene has CDR1 MNHNY and CDR2 SVGAGI (reference sequence). The CDR3 consists of 15 residues. Running of the v3.0 immunoSEQ assay took place at survey level. The assay was immunoSEQ multiplex PCR, and TCRdb's table has in-frame clones only and misses some. The table has 20,000 or so clones, around 74% seen once. Study-level findings and limits: Dominant in the repertoire at all time points were clones expanded before ART. Whereas controls had wider CDR3 length ranges, HIV repertoires had narrower ones.

The source is a man in his late teens or twenties with HIV. Here the sequenced sample was unsorted PBMCs, taken at the start of antiretroviral therapy, before treatment. This chain uses TRBV6-6 with TRBJ1-5, with TRBD1 matching 8 bases. The CDR3 DNA follows: TGTGCCAGCAGTTCCGACAGGGGAAGCAATCAGCCCCAGCATTTT. It yields the protein CASSSDRGSNQPQHF.